The clone carrying this T cell receptor (beta chain) was counted many times. The target antigen is unknown. The germline V gene encodes CDR1 DFQATT and CDR2 SNEGSKA (reference sequence). V lost 3 bases to trimming and J lost 3 bases; unmatched junction nucleotides: 10. The CDR3 is made up of 16 amino acids. This record belongs to a study of CD8 T cells in ankylosing spondylitis. The study, taken as a whole, reports: Characteristic, it appeared, of ankylosing spondylitis blood was a TCR beta motif of eight highly homologous variants. Both synovial fluid and blood in reactive arthritis had previously been reported to carry some motif variants. Significantly higher representation of disease-linked clones was reported for matched ankylosing spondylitis synovial fluid. Researchers report that disease-linked clones proved CD8+ and relatively rare in peripheral blood.

TCRdb reprocessed the 5' RACE reads with MiXCR, giving one entry per CDR3 protein. The sample contains about 240,000 distinct CDR3 sequences, about 9.1% of which appear only once. V is TRBV20-1 and J is TRBJ2-3, with 9 bases matching TRBD2. The receptor was isolated from a male donor with ankylosing spondylitis or in good health (not recorded which). Specimen: blood, either unsorted or a sorted T cell fraction (not recorded which). The CDR3 DNA is TGCAGTGCTAGCGACTCGAGGAGCGGGAGGACAGATACGCAGTATTTT. The encoded protein is CSASDSRSGRTDTQYF.